This T cell receptor (beta chain) was found in a study of blood T cell repertoires in COVID-19. Across the whole study: Spain, Italy and the United States supplied samples that represented acute and convalescent COVID-19. T cells, B-cell-depleted T cells, or PBMCs provided the cDNA or gDNA that served as material.

Authors' analysis steps: Reference gene primer amplification gave nucleated cell count estimates. Method: immunoSEQ multiplex PCR; TCRdb's copy keeps in-frame clones and lacks some. Clone size and V and J calls were adopted from that table, with D and trimming inferred from the DNA. The top ten hold over 6% of the sample, which has 300,000 to 400,000 clones, 87% seen once. Enrollment of patients from Seattle took place during active infection, with longitudinal follow-up. This clone appeared a few times. The CDR3 totals 14 residues. V gave up 5 bases and J gave up 4 bases; unmatched junction bases: 4. In germline, CDR1 is SEHNR, CDR2 FQNEAQ (reference sequence).

Specimen: peripheral blood. The source is a woman aged 45-60 years with COVID-19, enrolled during active disease. The chain joins TRBV7-9 to TRBJ1-2; TRBD1 aligns across 10 bases. The CDR3 loop is CASSRQGAGYGYTF. The DNA of the CDR3 is TGTGCCAGCAGCCGACAGGGGGCCGGCTATGGCTACACCTTC.